The present T cell receptor (beta chain) was sequenced within a study of cytomegalovirus exposure and HLA in healthy donors. Germline lookup yields CDR1 LNHDA and CDR2 SQIVND (reference sequence). The CDR3 covers 15 residues. With V trimmed by 9 bases and J by 6 bases, 12 bases remained unmatched. Sequencing was performed with immunoSEQ multiplex PCR; in TCRdb, only in-frame clones are kept and a portion is missing. The sample includes roughly 70,000 clones, around 97% seen only once; the top ten take 2% to 2.5%. The V and J genes are TRBV19 and TRBJ1-5; TRBD1 agrees at 9 bases. The clonotype comes from a man aged 18-30 years in good health and CMV-seronegative. Sequencing input: PBMCs. The CDR3 nucleotides read TGTGCCAGCACATTGACAGGGGGTTATCTTCAGCCCCAGCATTTT. Translating it yields CASTLTGGYLQPQHF.